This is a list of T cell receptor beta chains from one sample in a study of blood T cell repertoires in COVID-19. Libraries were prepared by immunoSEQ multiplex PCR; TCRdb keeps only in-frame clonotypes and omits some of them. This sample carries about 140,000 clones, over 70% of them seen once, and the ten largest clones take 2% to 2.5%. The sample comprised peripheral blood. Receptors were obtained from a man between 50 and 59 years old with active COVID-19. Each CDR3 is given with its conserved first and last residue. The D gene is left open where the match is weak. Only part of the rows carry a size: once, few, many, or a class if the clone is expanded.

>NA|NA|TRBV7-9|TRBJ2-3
CASSLGSGDTQYF
TGTGCCAGCAGCTTAGGATCAGGAGATACGCAGTATTTT
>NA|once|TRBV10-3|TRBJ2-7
CAISEIENRESYEQYF
TGTGCCATCAGTGAGATAGAGAACCGGGAGTCCTACGAGCAGTACTTC
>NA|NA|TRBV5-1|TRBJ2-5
CASSLGWEVATRETQYF
TGCGCCAGCAGCTTGGGTTGGGAGGTGGCAACTCGGGAGACCCAGTACTTC
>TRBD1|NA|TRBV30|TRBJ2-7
CAWSSGGVYEQYF
TGTGCCTGGAGCTCAGGGGGCGTTTACGAGCAGTACTTC
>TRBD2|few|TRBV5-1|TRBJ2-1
CASSYSSGGGGEQFF
TGCGCCAGCAGCTACTCTAGCGGGGGTGGAGGTGAGCAGTTCTTC
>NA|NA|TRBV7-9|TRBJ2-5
CASSLVALRETQYF
TGTGCCAGCAGCTTAGTGGCCCTGCGGGAGACCCAGTACTTC
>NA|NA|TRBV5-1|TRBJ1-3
CASSLGTRNTIYF
TGCGCCAGCAGCCTGGGGACAAGGAACACCATATATTTT
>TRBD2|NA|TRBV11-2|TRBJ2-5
CASSPGLAGQETQYF
TGTGCCAGCAGCCCGGGACTAGCGGGACAAGAGACCCAGTACTTC
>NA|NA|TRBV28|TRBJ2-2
CASSLRPLGRSGELFF
TGTGCCAGCAGCCTTCGACCCCTAGGTCGTTCCGGGGAGCTGTTTTTT
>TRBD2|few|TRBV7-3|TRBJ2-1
CASSFDPGLAGEQFF
TGTGCCAGCAGTTTTGATCCGGGACTAGCGGGTGAGCAGTTCTTC
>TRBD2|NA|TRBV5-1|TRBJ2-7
CASSFSLAGGSYEQYF
TGCGCCAGCAGCTTCTCGCTAGCGGGGGGCTCCTACGAGCAGTACTTC
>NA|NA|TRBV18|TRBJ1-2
CASSAENYGYTF
TGTGCCAGCTCAGCGGAGAACTATGGCTACACCTTC
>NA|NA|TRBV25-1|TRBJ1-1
CASSEGGTEAFF
TGTGCCAGCAGTGAGGGGGGAACTGAAGCTTTCTTT
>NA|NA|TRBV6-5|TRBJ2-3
CASGGAGAYTDTQYF
TGTGCCAGCGGGGGGGCGGGGGCCTACACAGATACGCAGTATTTT
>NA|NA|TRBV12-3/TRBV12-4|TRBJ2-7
CASSSGQTYEQYF
TGTGCCAGCAGCTCGGGTCAAACCTACGAGCAGTACTTC
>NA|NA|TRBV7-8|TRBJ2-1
CASSLARFYNEQFF
TGTGCCAGCAGCTTAGCGCGGTTCTACAATGAGCAGTTCTTC
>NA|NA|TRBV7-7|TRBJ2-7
CASSFRTVATYEQYF
TGTGCCAGCAGCTTTAGGACAGTCGCAACCTACGAGCAGTACTTC
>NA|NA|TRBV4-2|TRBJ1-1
CASSQSRAAFF
TGTGCCAGCAGCCAATCCCGAGCAGCTTTCTTT
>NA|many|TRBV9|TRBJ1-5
CASSVQDNQPQHF
TGTGCCAGCAGCGTACAGGATAACCAGCCCCAGCATTTT
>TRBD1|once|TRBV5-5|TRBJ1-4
CASSPTRDRVTTNEKLFF
TGTGCCAGCAGCCCAACAAGGGACAGGGTCACAACTAATGAAAAACTGTTTTTT
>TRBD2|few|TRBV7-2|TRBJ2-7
CASSQRLGLAGGALYEQYF
TGTGCCAGCAGCCAACGCCTTGGACTAGCGGGGGGTGCTTTGTACGAGCAGTACTTC
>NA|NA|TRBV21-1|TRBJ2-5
CASSTPREKEETQYF
TGTGCCAGCAGCACTCCTCGAGAAAAAGAGGAGACCCAGTACTTC
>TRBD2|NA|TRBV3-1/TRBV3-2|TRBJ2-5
CASSQGKTGGPKTQYF
TGTGCCAGCAGCCAAGGAAAAACGGGAGGGCCAAAGACCCAGTACTTC
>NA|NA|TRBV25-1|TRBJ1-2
CASSELSYDSPLGGYTF
TGTGCCAGCAGTGAATTAAGCTACGACAGTCCGTTGGGGGGCTACACCTTC
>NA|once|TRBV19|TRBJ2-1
CASQTRGEQFF
TGTGCCAGTCAAACTCGGGGTGAGCAGTTCTTC
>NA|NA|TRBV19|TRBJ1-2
CATLREGYGYTF
TGTGCCACCCTCCGAGAGGGTTATGGCTACACCTTC
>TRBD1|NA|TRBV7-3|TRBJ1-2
CASSLMGTGAERNYGYTF
TGTGCCAGCAGCTTAATGGGGACAGGCGCCGAACGTAACTATGGCTACACCTTC